One T cell receptor (beta chain) is described in this entry. As yet, its antigen is unknown. The sample belongs to a study of early T cells in non-severe SARS-CoV-2 infection. Across the study: Chains were unpaired, as sequencing was done on bulk RNA from unsorted whole blood.

V lost 4 bases and J lost 7, with 14 bases in between. The germline V gene encodes CDR1 SNHLY and CDR2 FYNNEI. The CDR3 extends over 14 amino acids. Study results and caveats: The study's VDJdb matching favored anti-spike CD8 responses and missed private and CD4 specificities.

As part of library construction, unique molecular identifiers were attached to individual cDNA molecules. Using its own MiXCR run on the 5' RACE reads, TCRdb lists one record per CDR3 protein. This table has fewer than 100,000 distinct CDR3 sequences, more than 10% appearing once. This TCR was recovered from an adult who was a healthcare worker with PCR-confirmed SARS-CoV-2 infection or an uninfected control (not recorded which). V and J are TRBV2 and TRBJ1-3, with a possible D match to TRBD1 (5 bases). Material for sequencing was whole blood. CDR3 sequence (DNA): TGTGCCAGCAGTGCCGGGACGGTGAGGAACACCATATATTTT. Translation: CASSAGTVRNTIYF.